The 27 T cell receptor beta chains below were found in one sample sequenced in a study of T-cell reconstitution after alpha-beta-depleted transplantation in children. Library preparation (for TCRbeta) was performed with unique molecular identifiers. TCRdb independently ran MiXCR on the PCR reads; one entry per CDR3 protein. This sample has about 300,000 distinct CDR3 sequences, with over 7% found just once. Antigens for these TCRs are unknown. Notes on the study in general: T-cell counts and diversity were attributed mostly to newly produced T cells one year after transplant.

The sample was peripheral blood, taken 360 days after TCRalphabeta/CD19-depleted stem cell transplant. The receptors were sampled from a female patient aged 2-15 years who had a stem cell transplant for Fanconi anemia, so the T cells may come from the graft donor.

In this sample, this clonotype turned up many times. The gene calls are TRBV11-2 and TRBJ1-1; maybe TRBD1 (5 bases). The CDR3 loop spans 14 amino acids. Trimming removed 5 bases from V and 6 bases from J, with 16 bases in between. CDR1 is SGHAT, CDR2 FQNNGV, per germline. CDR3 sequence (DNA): TGTGCCAGCAGCCTCGGGGGGTCGGGACCTGAAGCTTTCTTT. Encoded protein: CASSLGGSGPEAFF. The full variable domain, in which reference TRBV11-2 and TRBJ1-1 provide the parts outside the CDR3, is EAGVAQSPRYKIIEKRQSVAFWCNPISGHATLYWYQQILGQGPKLLIQFQNNGVVDDSQLPKDRFSAERLKGVDSTLKIQPAKLEDSAVYLCASSLGGSGPEAFFGQGTRLTVV.

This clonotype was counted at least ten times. The DNA for the CDR3 is TGTGCCAGCTCATACGCACAGGGCTCAGCCAAAAACATTCAGTACTTC. Translating gives CASSYAQGSAKNIQYF. This chain connects TRBV18 to TRBJ2-4, with D perhaps TRBD1 (6 bases). Trimming cost V 5 bases and J 0 bases, with 14 bases left between them. The germline V gene encodes CDR1 KGHSH and CDR2 LQKENI. The CDR3 contains 16 residues. The full variable domain, in which reference TRBV18 and TRBJ2-4 provide the parts outside the CDR3, is NAGVMQNPRHLVRRRGQEARLRCSPMKGHSHVYWYRQLPEEGLKFMVYLQKENIIDESGMPKERFSAEFPKEGPSILRIQQVVRGDSAAYFCASSYAQGSAKNIQYFGAGTRLSVL.

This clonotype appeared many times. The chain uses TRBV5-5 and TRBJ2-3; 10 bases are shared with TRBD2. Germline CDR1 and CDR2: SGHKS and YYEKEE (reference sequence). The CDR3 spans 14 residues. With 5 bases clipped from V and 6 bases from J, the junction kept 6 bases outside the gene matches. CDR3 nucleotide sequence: TGTGCCAGCAGTCCTAGCGGGGGCCAGGATACGCAGTATTTT. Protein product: CASSPSGGQDTQYF.

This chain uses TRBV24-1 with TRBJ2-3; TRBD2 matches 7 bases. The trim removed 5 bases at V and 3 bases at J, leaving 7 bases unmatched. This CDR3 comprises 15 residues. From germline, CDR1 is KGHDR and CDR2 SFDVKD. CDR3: CATSAGGGATDTQYF. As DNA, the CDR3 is TGTGCCACCAGTGCGGGGGGTGGGGCTACAGATACGCAGTATTTT.

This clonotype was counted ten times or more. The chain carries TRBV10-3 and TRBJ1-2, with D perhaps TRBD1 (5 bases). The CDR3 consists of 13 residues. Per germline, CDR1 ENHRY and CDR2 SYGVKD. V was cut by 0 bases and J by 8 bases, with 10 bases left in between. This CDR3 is CAISESTGTGYTF. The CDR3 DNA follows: TGTGCCATCAGTGAGTCGACGGGGACCGGCTACACCTTC.

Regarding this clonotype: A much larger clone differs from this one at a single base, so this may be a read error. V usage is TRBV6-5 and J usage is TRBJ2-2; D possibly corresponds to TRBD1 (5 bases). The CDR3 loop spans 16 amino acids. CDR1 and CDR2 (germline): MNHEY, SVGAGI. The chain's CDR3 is CASSYAQGLNTRELFF. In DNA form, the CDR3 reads TGTGCCAGCAGTTACGCTCAGGGTCTTAACACCAGGGAGCTGTTTTTT.

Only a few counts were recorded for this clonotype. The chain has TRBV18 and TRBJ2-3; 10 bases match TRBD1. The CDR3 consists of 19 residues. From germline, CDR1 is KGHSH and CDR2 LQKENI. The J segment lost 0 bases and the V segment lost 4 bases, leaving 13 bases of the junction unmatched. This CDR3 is CASSLYWTGGRTSTDTQYF. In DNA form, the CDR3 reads TGTGCCAGCTCACTCTATTGGACAGGGGGACGAACTAGCACAGATACGCAGTATTTT.

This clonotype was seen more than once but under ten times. CDR3 sequence: CASSSSTGVVYEQYF. DNA for the CDR3: TGTGCCAGCAGTTCCTCGACAGGGGTGGTCTACGAGCAGTACTTC. The chain has TRBV28 and TRBJ2-7; 8 positions match TRBD1. Trimming removed 4 bases from V and 3 bases from J; junction bases left unmatched: 8. Germline V gene lookup returns CDR1 MDHEN and CDR2 SYDVKM. This CDR3 is built from 15 residues.

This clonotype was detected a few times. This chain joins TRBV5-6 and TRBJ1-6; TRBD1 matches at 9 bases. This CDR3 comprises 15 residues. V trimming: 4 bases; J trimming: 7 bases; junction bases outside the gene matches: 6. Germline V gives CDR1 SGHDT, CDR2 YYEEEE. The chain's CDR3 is CASSRGQGGNSPLHF. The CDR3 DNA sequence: TGTGCCAGCAGCAGGGGACAGGGCGGGAATTCACCCCTCCACTTT. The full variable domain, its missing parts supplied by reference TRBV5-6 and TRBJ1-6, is DAGVTQSPTHLIKTRGQQVTLRCSPKSGHDTVSWYQQALGQGPQFIFQYYEEEERQRGNFPDRFSGHQFPNYSSELNVNALLLGDSALYLCASSRGQGGNSPLHFGNGTRLTVT.

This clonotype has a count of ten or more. The CDR3 loop reads CASSLVLGQGGNGYTF. CDR3 sequence (DNA): TGTGCCAGCAGCTTAGTATTGGGACAGGGAGGTAATGGCTACACCTTC. This chain connects TRBV7-9 to TRBJ1-2; 9 bases are shared with TRBD1. This CDR3 region has 16 residues. Germline values: CDR1 SEHNR, CDR2 FQNEAQ (reference sequence). Trimming at V came to 1 base and at J to 6 bases, leaving 9 bases not matched to a gene.

CDR3 sequence (DNA): TGTGCCAGCAGCTTGGCCAGTAATGAAAAACTGTTTTTT. It yields the protein CASSLASNEKLFF. This chain joins TRBV5-6 and TRBJ1-4, with D unresolved. CDR1 is SGHDT, CDR2 YYEEEE, per germline. V was pared by 0 bases and J by 4 bases, with 4 bases between. The CDR3 covers 13 residues.

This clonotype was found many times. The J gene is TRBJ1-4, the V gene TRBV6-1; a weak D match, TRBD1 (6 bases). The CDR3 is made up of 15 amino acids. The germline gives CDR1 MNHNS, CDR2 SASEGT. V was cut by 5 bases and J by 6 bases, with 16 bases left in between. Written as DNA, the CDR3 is TGTGCCAGCAGTAAGAACGGGGGCGCGGATGAAAAACTGTTTTTT. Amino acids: CASSKNGGADEKLFF.

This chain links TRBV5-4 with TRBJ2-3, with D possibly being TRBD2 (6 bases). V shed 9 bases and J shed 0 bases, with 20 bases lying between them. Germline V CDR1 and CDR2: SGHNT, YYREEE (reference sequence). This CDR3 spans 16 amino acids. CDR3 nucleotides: TGTGCCATCATACCCTCGGGGGTTACTAGCACAGATACGCAGTATTTT. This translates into CAIIPSGVTSTDTQYF. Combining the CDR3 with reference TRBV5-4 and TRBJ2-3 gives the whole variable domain ETGVTQSPTHLIKTRGQQVTLRCSSQSGHNTVSWYQQALGQGPQFIFQYYREEENGRGNFPPRFSGLQFPNYSSELNVNALELDDSALYLCAIIPSGVTSTDTQYFGPGTRLTVL.

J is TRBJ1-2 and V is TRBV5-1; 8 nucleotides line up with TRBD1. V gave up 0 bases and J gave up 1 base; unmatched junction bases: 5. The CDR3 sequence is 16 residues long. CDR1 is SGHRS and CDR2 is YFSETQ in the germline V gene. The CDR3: CASSLGTGGVNYGYTF. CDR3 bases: TGCGCCAGCAGCTTGGGCACAGGGGGAGTTAACTATGGCTACACCTTC.

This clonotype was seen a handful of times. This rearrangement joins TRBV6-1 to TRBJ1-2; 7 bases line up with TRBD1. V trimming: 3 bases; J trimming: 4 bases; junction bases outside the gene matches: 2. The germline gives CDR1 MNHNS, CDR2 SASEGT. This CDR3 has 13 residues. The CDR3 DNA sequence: TGTGCCAGCAGTGAGGACAGGATCTATGGCTACACCTTC. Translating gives CASSEDRIYGYTF.

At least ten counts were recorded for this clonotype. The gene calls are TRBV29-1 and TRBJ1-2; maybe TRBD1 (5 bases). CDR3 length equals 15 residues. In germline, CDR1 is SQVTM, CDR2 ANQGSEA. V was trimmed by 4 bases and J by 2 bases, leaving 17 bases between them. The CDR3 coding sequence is TGCAGCGTTGCGGGACGGCTCTCTCCAAACTATGGCTACACCTTC. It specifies CSVAGRLSPNYGYTF. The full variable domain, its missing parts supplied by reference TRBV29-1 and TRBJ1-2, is SAVISQKPSRDICQRGTSLTIQCQVDSQVTMMFWYRQQPGQSLTLIATANQGSEATYESGFVIDKFPISRPNLTFSTLTVSNMSPEDSSIYLCSVAGRLSPNYGYTFGSGTRLTVV.

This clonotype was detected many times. CDR3 nucleotide sequence: TGCAGTGCTAGTATCAGCGGGGGGTTCACAGATACGCAGTATTTT. The encoded protein is CSASISGGFTDTQYF. The chain has TRBV20-1 and TRBJ2-3, with 9 positions matching TRBD2. The V gene end was trimmed by 3 bases and the J gene end by 2 bases; junction bases not matched to a gene: 6. The CDR3 is made up of 15 amino acids. Per the germline V gene, CDR1 is DFQATT and CDR2 is SNEGSKA (reference sequence).

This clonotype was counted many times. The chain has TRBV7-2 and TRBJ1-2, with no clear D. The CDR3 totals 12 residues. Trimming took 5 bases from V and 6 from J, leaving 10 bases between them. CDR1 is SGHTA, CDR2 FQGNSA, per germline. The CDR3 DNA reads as TGTGCCAGCAGCGCTTCATCCGATGGCTACACCTTC. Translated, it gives CASSASSDGYTF.

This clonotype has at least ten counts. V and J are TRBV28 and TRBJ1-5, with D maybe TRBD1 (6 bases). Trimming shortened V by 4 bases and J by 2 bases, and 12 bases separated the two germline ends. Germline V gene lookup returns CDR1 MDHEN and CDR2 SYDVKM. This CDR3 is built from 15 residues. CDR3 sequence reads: CASSYGGQGNQPQHF. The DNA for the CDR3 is TGTGCCAGCAGTTATGGGGGGCAGGGCAATCAGCCCCAGCATTTT.

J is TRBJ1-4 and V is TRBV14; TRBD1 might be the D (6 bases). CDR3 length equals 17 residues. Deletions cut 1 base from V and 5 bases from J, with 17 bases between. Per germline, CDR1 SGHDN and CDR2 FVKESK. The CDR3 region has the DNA TGTGCCAGCAGCCAAGCCCTGGGAGACAGGAGGAATGAAAAACTGTTTTTT. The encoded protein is CASSQALGDRRNEKLFF.

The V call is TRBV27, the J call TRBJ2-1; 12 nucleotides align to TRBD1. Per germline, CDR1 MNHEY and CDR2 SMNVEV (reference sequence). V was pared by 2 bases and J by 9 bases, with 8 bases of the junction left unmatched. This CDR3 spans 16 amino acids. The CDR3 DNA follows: TGTGCCAGCAGTTTAGTATTGGGACAGGGGGCAAGTGAGCAGTTCTTC. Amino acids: CASSLVLGQGASEQFF.

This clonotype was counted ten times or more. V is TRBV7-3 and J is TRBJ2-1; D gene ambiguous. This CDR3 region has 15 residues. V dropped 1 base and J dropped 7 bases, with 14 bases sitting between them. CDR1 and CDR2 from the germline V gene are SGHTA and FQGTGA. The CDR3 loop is CASSLSSARRNEQFF. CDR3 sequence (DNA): TGTGCCAGCAGCTTAAGCTCGGCGCGGCGAAATGAGCAGTTCTTC.

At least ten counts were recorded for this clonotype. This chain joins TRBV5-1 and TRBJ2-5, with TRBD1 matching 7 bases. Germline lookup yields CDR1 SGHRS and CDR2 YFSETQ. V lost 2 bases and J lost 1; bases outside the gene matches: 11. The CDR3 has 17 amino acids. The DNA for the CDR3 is TGCGCCAGCAGCTTAACGGACAGGTCCCATCTCCAAGAGACCCAGTACTTC. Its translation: CASSLTDRSHLQETQYF.

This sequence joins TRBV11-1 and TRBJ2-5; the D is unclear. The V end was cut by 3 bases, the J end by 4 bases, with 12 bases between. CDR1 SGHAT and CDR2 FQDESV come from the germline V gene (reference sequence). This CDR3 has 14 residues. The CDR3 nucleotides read TGTGCCAGCAGCTTCCATCGGCCCGGAGAGACCCAGTACTTC. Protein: CASSFHRPGETQYF.

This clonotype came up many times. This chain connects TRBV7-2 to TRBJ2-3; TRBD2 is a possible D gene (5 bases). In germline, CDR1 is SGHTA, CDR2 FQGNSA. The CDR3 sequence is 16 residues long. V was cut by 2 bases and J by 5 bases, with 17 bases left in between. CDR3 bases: TGTGCCAGCAGCTTATTGTCGACTACCTTAAAAGATACGCAGTATTTT. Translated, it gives CASSLLSTTLKDTQYF.

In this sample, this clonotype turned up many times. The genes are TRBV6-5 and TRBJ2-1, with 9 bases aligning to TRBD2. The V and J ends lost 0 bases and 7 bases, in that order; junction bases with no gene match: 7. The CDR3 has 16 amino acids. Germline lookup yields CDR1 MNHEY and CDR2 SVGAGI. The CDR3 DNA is TGTGCCAGCAGTTACTCTTCGGTACTAGCGGGTAATGAGCAGTTCTTC. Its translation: CASSYSSVLAGNEQFF.

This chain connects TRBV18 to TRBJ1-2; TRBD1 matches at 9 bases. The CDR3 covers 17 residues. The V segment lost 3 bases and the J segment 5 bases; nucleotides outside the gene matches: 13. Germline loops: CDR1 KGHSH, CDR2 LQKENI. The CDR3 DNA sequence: TGTGCCAGCTCACCTTCCAAAGCCGGGACAGGGAGGTATGGCTACACCTTC. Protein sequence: CASSPSKAGTGRYGYTF.